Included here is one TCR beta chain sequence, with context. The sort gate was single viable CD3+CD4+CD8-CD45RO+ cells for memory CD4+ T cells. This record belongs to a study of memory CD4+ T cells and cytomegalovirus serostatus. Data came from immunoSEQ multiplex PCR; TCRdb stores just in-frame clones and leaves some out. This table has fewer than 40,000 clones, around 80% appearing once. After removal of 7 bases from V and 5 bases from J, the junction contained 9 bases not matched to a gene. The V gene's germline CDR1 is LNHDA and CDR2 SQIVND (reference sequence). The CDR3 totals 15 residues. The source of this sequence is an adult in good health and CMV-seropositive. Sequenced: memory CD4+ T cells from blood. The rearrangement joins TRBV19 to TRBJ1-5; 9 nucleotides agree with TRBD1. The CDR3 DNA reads TGTGCCAGTATCTCCGGGACAGGGTTGGATCAGCCCCAGCATTTT. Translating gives CASISGTGLDQPQHF.